This T cell receptor beta chain emerged from a study of cytomegalovirus exposure and HLA in healthy donors. PCR primers comprised 60 Vbeta and 13 Jbeta primers. The repertoire was sequenced with immunoSEQ multiplex PCR; TCRdb's copy has only in-frame clones and lacks some. This table has about 120,000 clones, 6.5% to 9.5% appearing once. Points from the study as a whole: As a later analysis showed, a missense DCLRE1C variant was linked to trimming of TCR beta V- and J-genes. Among TCR beta chains of equal frequency, HLA-associated ones were more clonally expanded in a later analysis.

The V gene lost 2 bases and the J gene lost 1 base, with 3 bases spanning the gap. CDR3 length: 12 amino acids. CDR1 is SNHLY and CDR2 is FYNNEI in the germline V gene. Comment on this clone: The antigen is not known.

The V gene is TRBV2, the J gene TRBJ2-7, with D unclear. The clonotype originates from a woman aged 40-49 years in good health and CMV-seropositive. Sequencing was done on a sample of PBMCs. The DNA for the CDR3 is TGTGCCAGCAGTGAACAGTCCTACGAGCAGTACTTC. It translates to CASSEQSYEQYF.